The entry below gives a single TCR beta chain sequence along with its context. The junction and the germline gene differ at one end; a read error may be behind it. The data were obtained in a study of blood T cell repertoires in COVID-19. In the study overall: COVID-19 samples from acute and convalescent phases originated in the United States, Italy and Spain.

The CDR3 extends over 16 amino acids. In germline, CDR1 is MNHEY, CDR2 SMNVEV (reference sequence). Per the study methods: Amplification of reference gene primers was used by the study to estimate nucleated cell counts. Some clones are missing from TCRdb's copy, which holds only in-frame ones; the method was immunoSEQ multiplex PCR. The D gene and trimming were derived from the DNA, and the V and J assignments and clone size from that table. The data contain 50,000 to 80,000 clones, more than 80% of them singletons. The V gene is TRBV27, the J gene TRBJ1-6, with TRBD1 identical over 7 bases. Sequencing input: peripheral blood. The sequence was obtained from an elderly woman with active COVID-19. CDR3 DNA sequence: TGTGCCGGCAGTTGGGACAGTCCTCGGGTAAGTTCACCCCTCCACTTT. Amino acid sequence: CAGSWDSPRVSSPLHF.